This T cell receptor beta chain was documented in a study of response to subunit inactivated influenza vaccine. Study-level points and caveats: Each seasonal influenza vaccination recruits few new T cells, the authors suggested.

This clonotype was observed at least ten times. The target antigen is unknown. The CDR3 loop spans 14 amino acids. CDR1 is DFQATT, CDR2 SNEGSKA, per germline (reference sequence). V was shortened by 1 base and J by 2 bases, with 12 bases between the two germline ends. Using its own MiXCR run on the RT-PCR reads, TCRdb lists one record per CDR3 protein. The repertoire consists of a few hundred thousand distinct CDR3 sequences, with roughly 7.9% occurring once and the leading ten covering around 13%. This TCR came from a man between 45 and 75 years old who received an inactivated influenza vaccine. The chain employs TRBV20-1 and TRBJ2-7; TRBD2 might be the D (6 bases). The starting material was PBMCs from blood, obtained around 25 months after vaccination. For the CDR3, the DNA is TGCAGTGCTAGAGGAAGACTAGTTGCCTACGAGCAGTACTTC. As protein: CSARGRLVAYEQYF.